A selection of T cell receptor beta chains follows, all from one sample in a study of response to subunit inactivated influenza vaccine. TCRdb analysed the RT-PCR reads with MiXCR anew, one entry per CDR3 protein. Found here are more than 600,000 distinct CDR3 sequences, less than 20% of them singletons; the top ten hold about 11%. Sequencing was performed on PBMCs from blood, taken roughly 5 days after vaccination. The receptor source for this set is a man aged 50-59 years who received an inactivated influenza vaccine. CDR3s include the opening cysteine and the closing phenylalanine or tryptophan. The D gene is left open where the match is weak. Clone size is not always given. Where it is, it says once, few, many or a class for expanded clones.

size	D	V	J	CDR3	DNA
.	TRBD1	TRBV6-2/TRBV6-3	TRBJ2-6	CASSYISRWGQGVSSGANVLTF	TGTGCCAGCAGTTACATATCGAGGTGGGGACAGGGGGTTTCGAGCGGGGCCAACGTCCTGACTTTC
.	.	TRBV7-8	TRBJ2-1	CASSLGGRANNEQFF	TGTGCCAGCAGCTTAGGTGGCCGGGCGAACAATGAGCAGTTCTTC
few	.	TRBV24-1	TRBJ1-2	CATSEPTENYGYTF	TGTGCCACCAGTGAACCGACAGAAAACTATGGCTACACCTTC
.	.	TRBV20-1	TRBJ2-7	CSARERGPAYEQYF	TGCAGTGCTAGAGAACGGGGGCCGGCCTACGAGCAGTACTTC
few	TRBD1	TRBV6-1	TRBJ2-7	CASSGDKGASYEQYF	TGTGCCAGCAGTGGCGATAAGGGGGCCTCCTACGAGCAGTACTTC
.	.	TRBV20-1	TRBJ1-4	CSARGAEKLFF	TGCAGTGCTAGAGGGGCGGAAAAACTGTTTTTT
.	TRBD2	TRBV10-3	TRBJ2-1	CAIRGGSSGLNEQFF	TGTGCCATCAGGGGTGGTTCTAGCGGGCTAAATGAGCAGTTCTTC
few	.	TRBV7-2	TRBJ2-2	CASSSEGAGELFF	TGTGCCAGCAGCTCAGAGGGGGCCGGGGAGCTGTTTTTT
few	.	TRBV12-3/TRBV12-4	TRBJ2-3	CASSLSSSGPDTQYF	TGTGCCAGCAGTTTGTCTTCAAGCGGCCCAGATACGCAGTATTTT
.	.	TRBV11-2	TRBJ2-1	CASSPLQVPSYNEQFF	TGTGCCAGCAGCCCACTCCAGGTTCCCTCCTACAATGAGCAGTTCTTC
few	TRBD1	TRBV20-1	TRBJ1-6	CSARAPGQNNSPLHF	TGCAGTGCTAGAGCACCGGGACAGAATAATTCACCCCTCCACTTT
many	.	TRBV29-1	TRBJ1-1	CSLGVAENTEAFF	TGCAGCTTGGGGGTGGCCGAGAACACTGAAGCTTTCTTT
.	.	TRBV4-1	TRBJ2-3	CASSQEGAGDDTQYF	TGCGCCAGCAGCCAAGAGGGGGCCGGGGACGATACGCAGTATTTT
.	TRBD1	TRBV25-1	TRBJ2-3	CASSDLPGTEPDTQYF	TGTGCCAGCAGTGATTTGCCCGGGACAGAACCAGATACGCAGTATTTT
.	TRBD2	TRBV27	TRBJ2-2	CASSHRLAGTGELFF	TGTGCCAGCAGCCACCGACTAGCAGGCACCGGGGAGCTGTTTTTT
many	.	TRBV28	TRBJ2-7	CASSPLRAGPHEQYF	TGTGCCAGCAGTCCCCTCCGGGCAGGACCCCACGAGCAGTACTTC
few	.	TRBV24-1	TRBJ2-1	CATSDTYNEQFF	TGTGCCACCAGTGACACCTACAATGAGCAGTTCTTC
few	.	TRBV7-2	TRBJ2-1	CASRGAGSSYNEQFF	TGTGCCAGCCGCGGAGCTGGGAGCTCCTACAATGAGCAGTTCTTC
.	.	TRBV7-8	TRBJ2-7	CASSLAGPAYEQYF	TGTGCCAGCAGCTTAGCTGGGCCGGCCTACGAGCAGTACTTC
.	.	TRBV4-2	TRBJ1-1	CASSQGLSVSLNTEAFF	TGTGCCAGCAGCCAGGGACTATCAGTCTCTTTGAACACTGAAGCTTTCTTT
.	.	TRBV20-1	TRBJ1-3	CSARDLALDAIYF	TGCAGTGCTAGAGATCTAGCTCTGGACGCCATATATTTT
few	.	TRBV28	TRBJ1-2	CATLVGDYGYTF	TGTGCCACGCTGGTGGGTGACTATGGCTACACCTTC
.	TRBD2	TRBV9	TRBJ2-7	CASSVGPSGRSGEQYF	TGTGCCAGCAGCGTAGGGCCTAGCGGGAGGTCTGGCGAGCAGTACTTC
few	.	TRBV7-2	TRBJ2-3	CASSLLPGFDTQYF	TGTGCCAGCAGCTTACTTCCGGGGTTCGATACGCAGTATTTT
few	.	TRBV4-3	TRBJ2-5	CASSQVTGTIQETQYF	TGCGCCAGCAGCCAAGTAACAGGGACCATACAAGAGACCCAGTACTTC
.	.	TRBV7-2	TRBJ1-5	CASSPGTQPQHF	TGTGCCAGCAGCCCAGGAACTCAGCCCCAGCATTTT
.	.	TRBV4-2	TRBJ1-2	CASSHPTATNYGYTF	TGTGCCAGCAGCCACCCGACAGCGACTAACTATGGCTACACCTTC
few	TRBD2	TRBV16	TRBJ2-5	CASSQRTSGRDETQYF	TGTGCCAGCAGCCAACGGACTAGCGGGAGAGATGAGACCCAGTACTTC
few	.	TRBV5-1	TRBJ2-1	CASSFPLQGLSSYNEQFF	TGCGCCAGCAGTTTTCCCTTACAGGGATTGAGCTCCTACAATGAGCAGTTCTTC
few	TRBD2	TRBV6-1	TRBJ2-7	CASSPSGGASEQYF	TGTGCCAGCAGTCCTAGCGGGGGGGCGTCCGAGCAGTACTTC
.	TRBD2	TRBV20-1	TRBJ2-4	CSAKRGGYIQYF	TGCAGTGCTAAGCGGGGGGGCTACATTCAGTACTTC
.	.	TRBV20-1	TRBJ1-2	CSAREGASGGVYGYTF	TGCAGTGCTAGAGAGGGCGCCTCGGGGGGGGTCTATGGCTACACCTTC
few	.	TRBV11-2	TRBJ1-2	CASSMSWRRDYGYTF	TGTGCCAGCAGCATGTCGTGGAGGAGGGACTATGGCTACACCTTC
.	.	TRBV7-8	TRBJ1-1	CASSLREKAFF	TGTGCCAGCAGCCTCCGGGAGAAAGCTTTCTTT
.	.	TRBV21-1	TRBJ2-4	CASSKAGEADIQYF	TGTGCCAGCAGCAAAGCCGGGGAGGCAGACATTCAGTACTTC
few	TRBD2	TRBV6-2/TRBV6-3	TRBJ2-1	CASRKSGRAKNEQFF	TGTGCCAGCAGAAAAAGCGGGAGGGCTAAGAATGAGCAGTTCTTC
few	.	TRBV29-1	TRBJ2-7	CSVSGGHYEQYF	TGCAGCGTATCGGGCGGCCACTACGAGCAGTACTTC
.	.	TRBV30	TRBJ2-3	CAWSVGGANTDTQYF	TGTGCCTGGAGTGTTGGGGGGGCCAATACAGATACGCAGTATTTT
few	.	TRBV20-1	TRBJ1-6	CSARERRSRLPLHF	TGCAGTGCTAGAGAGAGGAGAAGCAGGCTTCCCCTCCACTTT
.	.	TRBV10-3	TRBJ1-2	CAISESTGPSYGYTF	TGTGCCATCAGTGAGTCCACAGGGCCCAGCTATGGCTACACCTTC
.	.	TRBV2	TRBJ1-6	CASSEALRRVYNSPLHF	TGTGCCAGCAGTGAAGCGCTTCGTAGGGTCTATAATTCACCCCTCCACTTT
.	TRBD2	TRBV4-2	TRBJ2-1	CASSRTSGMANEQFF	TGTGCCAGCAGCCGGACTAGCGGGATGGCTAATGAGCAGTTCTTC
.	.	TRBV7-2	TRBJ1-1	CASSPINTEAFF	TGTGCCAGCAGCCCCATTAACACTGAAGCTTTCTTT
.	.	TRBV6-6	TRBJ1-6	CASSSNIGSPLHF	TGTGCCAGCAGTTCGAACATAGGATCACCCCTCCACTTT
.	TRBD2	TRBV12-3/TRBV12-4	TRBJ2-7	CASSLRLAGSTYF	TGTGCCAGCAGTTTAAGACTAGCGGGGAGCACGTACTTC